The TCR beta chain under discussion was sequenced for a study of long-term antiretroviral therapy in people with HIV. At the level of the study: Of all samples, the earliest predate the 2015 immediate-ART recommendation by about a decade.

Study-level points and caveats: Records did not include ART adherence, viral resistance or therapy changes.

The V and J ends lost 2 bases and 5 bases respectively, with 36 bases between them. CDR1 and CDR2 from the germline V gene are LGHNA and YSLEER. This CDR3 has 22 amino acids. As regards this clone: Its antigen remains unidentified.

The libraries were made with immunoSEQ v3.0 at survey level. Assay used: immunoSEQ multiplex PCR; TCRdb lists only in-frame clones, some missing. Of some 27,000 clones listed, about 93% are singletons. The gene calls are TRBV4-3 and TRBJ1-1, with a possible D match to TRBD1 (5 bases). This receptor was taken from a woman aged 40 to 50 with HIV. The specimen was unsorted PBMCs, collected roughly 6.3 years after starting antiretroviral therapy. The CDR3 protein is CASSQWDHWVVPLGRRETEAFF. CDR3 sequence (DNA): TGCGCCAGCAGCCAATGGGACCATTGGGTAGTGCCCCTGGGACGTCGGGAGACTGAAGCTTTCTTT.